Reported below is one TCR beta chain. Its antigen is currently unknown. While the first cohort had some 700 subjects, the donors belonged to the separate validation cohort of about 110 subjects. The data stem from a study of cytomegalovirus exposure and HLA in healthy donors. Points from the study as a whole: The classifier reportedly diagnosed cytomegalovirus status with high specificity and sensitivity.

Clones were read by immunoSEQ multiplex PCR, and TCRdb kept only the in-frame ones, dropping some. The table has roughly 60,000 clones, around 96% seen once. V dropped 5 bases and J dropped 0; count of bases not matched to a gene: 8. The CDR3 extends over 16 amino acids. Germline-derived CDR1 and CDR2 are MNHEY and SMNVEV (reference sequence). The chain is built from TRBV27 and TRBJ1-1, with 8 bases matching TRBD1. This clonotype originated in a man between 18 and 29 years old in good health and CMV-seronegative. The sample was PBMCs. CDR3 sequence: CASSEGQVWVNTEAFF. The CDR3 DNA is TGTGCCAGCAGTGAGGGACAGGTTTGGGTGAACACTGAAGCTTTCTTT.